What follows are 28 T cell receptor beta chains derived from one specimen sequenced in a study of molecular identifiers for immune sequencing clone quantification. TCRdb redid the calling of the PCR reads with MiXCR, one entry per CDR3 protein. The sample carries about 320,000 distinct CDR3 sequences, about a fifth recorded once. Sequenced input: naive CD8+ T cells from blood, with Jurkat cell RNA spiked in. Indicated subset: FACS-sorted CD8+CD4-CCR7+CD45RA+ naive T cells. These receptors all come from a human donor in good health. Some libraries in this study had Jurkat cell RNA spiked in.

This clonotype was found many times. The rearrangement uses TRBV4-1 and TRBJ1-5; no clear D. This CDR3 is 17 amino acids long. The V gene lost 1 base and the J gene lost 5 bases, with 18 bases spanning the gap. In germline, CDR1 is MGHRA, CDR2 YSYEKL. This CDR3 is CASSQVSGLVGDQPQHF. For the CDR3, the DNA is TGCGCCAGCAGCCAAGTGTCGGGCCTCGTAGGCGATCAGCCCCAGCATTTT.

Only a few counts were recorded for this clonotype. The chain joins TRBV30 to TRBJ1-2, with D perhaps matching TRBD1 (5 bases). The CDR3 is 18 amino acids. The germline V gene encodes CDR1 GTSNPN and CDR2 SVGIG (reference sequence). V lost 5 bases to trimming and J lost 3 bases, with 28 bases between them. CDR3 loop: CAWFGANFLKRRYYGYTF. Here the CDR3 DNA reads TGTGCCTGGTTTGGGGCAAACTTTTTGAAGCGTCGATACTATGGCTACACCTTC.

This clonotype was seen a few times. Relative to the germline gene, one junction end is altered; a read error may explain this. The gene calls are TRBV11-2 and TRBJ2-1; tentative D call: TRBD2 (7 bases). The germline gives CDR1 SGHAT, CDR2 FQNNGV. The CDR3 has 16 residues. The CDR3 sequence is CASSLVGRGLYNEQSF. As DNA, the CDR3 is TGTGCCAGCAGCTTAGTAGGGCGGGGGCTCTACAATGAGCAGTCCTTC.

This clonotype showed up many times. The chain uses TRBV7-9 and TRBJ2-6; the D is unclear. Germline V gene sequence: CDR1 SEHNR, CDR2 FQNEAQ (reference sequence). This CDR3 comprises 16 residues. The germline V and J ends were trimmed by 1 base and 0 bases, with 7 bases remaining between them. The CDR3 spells CASSLDGFSGANVLTF. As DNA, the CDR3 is TGTGCCAGCAGCTTAGATGGGTTCTCTGGGGCCAACGTCCTGACTTTC.

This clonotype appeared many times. The CDR3 sequence is CASSQELLAGGMGLFF. In DNA form, the CDR3 reads TGCGCCAGCAGCCAAGAATTGCTAGCGGGGGGAATGGGGCTGTTCTTC. The chain has TRBV4-1 and TRBJ2-1, with 11 bases identical to TRBD2. CDR3 length: 16 residues. The trim removed 0 bases at V and 15 bases at J, leaving 13 bases unmatched. Germline V lookup: CDR1 MGHRA, CDR2 YSYEKL.

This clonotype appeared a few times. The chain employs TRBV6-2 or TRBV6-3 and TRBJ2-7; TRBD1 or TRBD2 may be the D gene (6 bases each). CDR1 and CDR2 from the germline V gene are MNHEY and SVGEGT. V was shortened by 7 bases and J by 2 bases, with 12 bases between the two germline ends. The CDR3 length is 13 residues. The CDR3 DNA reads TGTGCCAGCACCCATGGGGGGCCCTACGAGCAGTACTTC. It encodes CASTHGGPYEQYF.

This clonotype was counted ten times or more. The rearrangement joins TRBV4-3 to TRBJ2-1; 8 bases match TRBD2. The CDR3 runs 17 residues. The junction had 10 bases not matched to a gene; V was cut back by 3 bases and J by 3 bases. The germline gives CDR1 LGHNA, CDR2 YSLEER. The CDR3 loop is CASSQKLPGLVYNEQFF. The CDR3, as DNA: TGCGCCAGCAGCCAGAAACTACCGGGACTAGTCTACAATGAGCAGTTCTTC.

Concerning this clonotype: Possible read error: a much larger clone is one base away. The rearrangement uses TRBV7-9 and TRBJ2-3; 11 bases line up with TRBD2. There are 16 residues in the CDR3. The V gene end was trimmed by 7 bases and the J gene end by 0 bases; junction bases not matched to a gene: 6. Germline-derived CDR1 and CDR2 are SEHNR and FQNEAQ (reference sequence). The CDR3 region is CASNPLAGGSTDTQYF. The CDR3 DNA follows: TGTGCCAGCAACCCATTAGCGGGGGGGAGCACAGATACGCAGTATTTT.

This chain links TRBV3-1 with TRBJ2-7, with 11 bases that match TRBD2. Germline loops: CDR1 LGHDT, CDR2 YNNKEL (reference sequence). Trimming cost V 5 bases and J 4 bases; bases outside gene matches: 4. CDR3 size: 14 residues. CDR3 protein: CASSAGLADYEQYF. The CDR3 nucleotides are TGTGCCAGCAGCGCGGGACTAGCGGATTACGAGCAGTACTTC.

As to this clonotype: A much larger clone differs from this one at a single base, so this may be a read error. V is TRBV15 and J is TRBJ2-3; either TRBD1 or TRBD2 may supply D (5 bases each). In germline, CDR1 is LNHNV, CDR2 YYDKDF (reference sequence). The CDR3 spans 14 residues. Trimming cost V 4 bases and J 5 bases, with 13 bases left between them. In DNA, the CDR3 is TGTGCCACCAGCATAAACGGGGCCCGAGATACGCAGTATTTT. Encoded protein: CATSINGARDTQYF.

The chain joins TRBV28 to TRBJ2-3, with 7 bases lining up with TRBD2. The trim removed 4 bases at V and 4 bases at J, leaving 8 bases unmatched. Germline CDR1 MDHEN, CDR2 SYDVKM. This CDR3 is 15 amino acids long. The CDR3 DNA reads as TGTGCCAGCAGTTGGGACGGGGGGTCCCCAGATACGCAGTATTTT. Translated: CASSWDGGSPDTQYF.

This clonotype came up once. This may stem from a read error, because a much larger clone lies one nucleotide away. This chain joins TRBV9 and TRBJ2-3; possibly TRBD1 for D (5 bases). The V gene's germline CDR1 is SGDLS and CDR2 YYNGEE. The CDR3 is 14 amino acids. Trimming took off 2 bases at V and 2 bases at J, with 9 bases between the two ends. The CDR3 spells CASSVRVFTDTQYF. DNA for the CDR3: TGTGCCAGCAGCGTCAGGGTTTTCACAGATACGCAGTATTTT.

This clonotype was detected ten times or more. CDR3 sequence reads: CASNNYNEQFF. In nucleotides, the CDR3 is TGTGCCAGCAATAACTACAATGAGCAGTTCTTC. This chain joins TRBV7-2 and TRBJ2-1, with unresolved D. Per the germline V gene, CDR1 is SGHTA and CDR2 is FQGNSA. This CDR3 spans 11 amino acids. Trimming removed 7 bases from V and 3 bases from J, with 4 bases in between.

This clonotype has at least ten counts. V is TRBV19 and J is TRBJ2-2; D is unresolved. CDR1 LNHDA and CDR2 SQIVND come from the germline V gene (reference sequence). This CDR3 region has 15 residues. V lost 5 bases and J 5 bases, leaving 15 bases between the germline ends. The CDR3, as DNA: TGTGCCAGTAGTTTTGGAGACACTTTTACCGGGGAGCTGTTTTTT. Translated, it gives CASSFGDTFTGELFF.

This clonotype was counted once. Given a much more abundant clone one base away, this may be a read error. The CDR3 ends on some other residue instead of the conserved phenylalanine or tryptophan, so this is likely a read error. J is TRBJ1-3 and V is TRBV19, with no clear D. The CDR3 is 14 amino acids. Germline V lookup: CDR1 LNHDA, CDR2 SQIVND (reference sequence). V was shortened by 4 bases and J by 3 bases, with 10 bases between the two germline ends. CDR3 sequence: CASSTNSIGNTIYL. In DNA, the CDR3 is TGTGCCAGTAGTACAAATTCGATTGGAAACACCATATATTTA.

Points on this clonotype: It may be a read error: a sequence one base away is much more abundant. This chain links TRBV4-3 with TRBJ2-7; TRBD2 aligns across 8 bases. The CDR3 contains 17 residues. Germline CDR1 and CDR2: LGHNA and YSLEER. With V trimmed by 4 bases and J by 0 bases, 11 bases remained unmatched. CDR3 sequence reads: CASSRAFLTSDSYEQYF. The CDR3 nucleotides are TGCGCCAGCAGCCGAGCTTTTCTGACTAGCGACTCCTACGAGCAGTACTTC.

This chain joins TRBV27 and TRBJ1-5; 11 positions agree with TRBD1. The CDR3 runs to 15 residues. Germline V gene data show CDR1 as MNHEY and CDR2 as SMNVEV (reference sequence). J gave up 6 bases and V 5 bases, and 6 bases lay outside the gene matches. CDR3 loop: CASSRGTGGSQPQHF. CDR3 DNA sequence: TGTGCCAGCAGTAGGGGGACAGGGGGTTCTCAGCCCCAGCATTTT.

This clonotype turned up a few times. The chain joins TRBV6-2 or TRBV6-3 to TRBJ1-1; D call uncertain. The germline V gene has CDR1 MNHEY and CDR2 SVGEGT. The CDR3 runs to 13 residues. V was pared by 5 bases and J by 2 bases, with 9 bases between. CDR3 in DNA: TGTGCCAGCAGTCGATTCCAAAACACTGAAGCTTTCTTT. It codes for CASSRFQNTEAFF.

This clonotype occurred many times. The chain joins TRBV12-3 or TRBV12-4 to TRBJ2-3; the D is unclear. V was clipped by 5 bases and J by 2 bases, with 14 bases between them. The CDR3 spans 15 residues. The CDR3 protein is CASSPGVGSTDTQYF. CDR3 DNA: TGTGCCAGCAGTCCCGGAGTCGGATCCACAGATACGCAGTATTTT.

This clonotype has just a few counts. CDR3 nucleotides: TGTGCCAGCAGTATAGGGGTTAATGAAAAACTGTTTTTT. This encodes CASSIGVNEKLFF. V and J are TRBV27 and TRBJ1-4, with a possible D match to TRBD1 (5 bases). Germline V gene lookup returns CDR1 MNHEY and CDR2 SMNVEV (reference sequence). The CDR3 contains 13 residues. V lost 5 bases to trimming and J lost 4 bases, with 8 bases between them.

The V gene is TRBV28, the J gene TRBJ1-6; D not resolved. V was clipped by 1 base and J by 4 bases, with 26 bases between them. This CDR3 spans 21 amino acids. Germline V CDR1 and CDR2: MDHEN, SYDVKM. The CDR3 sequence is CASSLYFFGGSGGEYNSPLHF. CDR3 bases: TGTGCCAGCAGTTTATATTTTTTCGGAGGGTCAGGAGGAGAGTATAATTCACCCCTCCACTTT.

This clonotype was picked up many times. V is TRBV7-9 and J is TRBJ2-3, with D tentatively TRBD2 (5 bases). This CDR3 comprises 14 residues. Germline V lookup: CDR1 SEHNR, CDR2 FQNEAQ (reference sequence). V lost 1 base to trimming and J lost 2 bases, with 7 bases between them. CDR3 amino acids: CASSLVEATDTQYF. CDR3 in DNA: TGTGCCAGCAGCTTAGTGGAGGCCACAGATACGCAGTATTTT.

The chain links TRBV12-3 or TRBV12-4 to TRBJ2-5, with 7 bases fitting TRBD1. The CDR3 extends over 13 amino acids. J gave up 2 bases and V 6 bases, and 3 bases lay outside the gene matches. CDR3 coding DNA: TGTGCCAGCAGGGGGACAGAACAAGAGACCCAGTACTTC. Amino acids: CASRGTEQETQYF.

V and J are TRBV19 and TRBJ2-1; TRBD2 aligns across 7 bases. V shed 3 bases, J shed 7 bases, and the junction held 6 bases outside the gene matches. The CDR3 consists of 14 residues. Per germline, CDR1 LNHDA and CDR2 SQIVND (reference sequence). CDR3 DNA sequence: TGTGCCAGTAGTATGGTCCCTAGCGGAAATGAGCAGTTCTTC. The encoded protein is CASSMVPSGNEQFF. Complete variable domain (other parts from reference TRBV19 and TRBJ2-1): DGGITQSPKYLFRKEGQNVTLSCEQNLNHDAMYWYRQDPGQGLRLIYYSQIVNDFQKGDIAEGYSVSREKKESFPLTVTSAQKNPTAFYLCASSMVPSGNEQFFGPGTRLTVL.

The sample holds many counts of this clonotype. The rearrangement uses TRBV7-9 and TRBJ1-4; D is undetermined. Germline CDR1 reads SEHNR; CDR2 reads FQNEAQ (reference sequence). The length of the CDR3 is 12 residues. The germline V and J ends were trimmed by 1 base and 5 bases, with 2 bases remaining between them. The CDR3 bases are TGTGCCAGCAGCTTAGAGAATGAAAAACTGTTTTTT. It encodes CASSLENEKLFF.

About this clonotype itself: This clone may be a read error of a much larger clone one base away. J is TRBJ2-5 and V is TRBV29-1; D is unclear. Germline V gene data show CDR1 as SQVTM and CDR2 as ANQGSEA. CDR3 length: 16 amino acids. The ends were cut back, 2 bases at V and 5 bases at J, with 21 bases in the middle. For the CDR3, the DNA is TGCAGCGTTGAAATCTCGTGGACCCGCAAGTCCGAGACCCAGTACTTC. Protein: CSVEISWTRKSETQYF.

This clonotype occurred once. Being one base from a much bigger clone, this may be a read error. This chain's CDR3 is CASGQMTDQETQYF. CDR3 sequence (DNA): TGTGCCAGCGGCCAGATGACTGACCAAGAGACCCAGTACTTC. The chain carries TRBV3-1 and TRBJ2-5; D is undetermined. Germline V gene sequence: CDR1 LGHDT, CDR2 YNNKEL (reference sequence). This CDR3 region has 14 residues.

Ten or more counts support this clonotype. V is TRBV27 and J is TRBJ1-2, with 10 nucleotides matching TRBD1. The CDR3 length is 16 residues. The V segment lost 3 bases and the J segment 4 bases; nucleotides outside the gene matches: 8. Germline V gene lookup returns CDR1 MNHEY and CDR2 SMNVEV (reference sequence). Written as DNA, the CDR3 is TGTGCCAGCAGTTTTCTAGGGGACAGGGGCGTCTATGGCTACACCTTC. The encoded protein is CASSFLGDRGVYGYTF.